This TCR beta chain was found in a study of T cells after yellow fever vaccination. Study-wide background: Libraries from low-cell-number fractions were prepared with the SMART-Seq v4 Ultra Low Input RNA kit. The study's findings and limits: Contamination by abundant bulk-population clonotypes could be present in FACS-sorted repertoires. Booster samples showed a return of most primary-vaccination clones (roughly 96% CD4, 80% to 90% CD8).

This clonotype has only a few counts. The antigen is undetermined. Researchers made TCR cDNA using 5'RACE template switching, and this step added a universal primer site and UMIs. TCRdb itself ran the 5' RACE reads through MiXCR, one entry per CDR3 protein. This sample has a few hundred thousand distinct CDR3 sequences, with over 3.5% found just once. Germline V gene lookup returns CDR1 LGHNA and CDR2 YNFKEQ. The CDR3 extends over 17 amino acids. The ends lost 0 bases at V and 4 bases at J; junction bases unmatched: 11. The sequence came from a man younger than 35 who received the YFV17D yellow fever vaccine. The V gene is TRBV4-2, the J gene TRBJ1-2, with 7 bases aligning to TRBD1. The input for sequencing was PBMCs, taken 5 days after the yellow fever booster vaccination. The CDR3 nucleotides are TGTGCCAGCAGCCAAGATCGGGAGACAGGGTTTTCCTATGGCTACACCTTC. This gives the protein CASSQDRETGFSYGYTF.